The present T cell receptor (beta chain) was sequenced within a study of cytomegalovirus exposure and HLA in healthy donors. Study-level results: Other equally common chains were less clonally expanded than HLA-associated TCR beta chains, a later analysis showed.

13 Jbeta primers and 60 Vbeta primers were used for the PCR. The repertoire was sequenced with immunoSEQ multiplex PCR; TCRdb's copy has only in-frame clones and lacks some. This sample's table reports around 110,000 clones. The ends lost 5 bases at V and 2 bases at J; junction bases unmatched: 10. Per the germline V gene, CDR1 is MNHEY and CDR2 is SMNVEV (reference sequence). The CDR3 extends over 17 amino acids. To note about this clone: Its antigen remains unknown.

The source material was PBMCs. The rearrangement uses TRBV27 and TRBJ2-5, with 11 bases aligning to TRBD1. The origin of this receptor is a middle-aged man in good health and CMV-seropositive. This CDR3 reads CASSAQTGTGGQETQYF. DNA for the CDR3: TGTGCCAGCAGTGCCCAGACCGGGACAGGGGGACAAGAGACCCAGTACTTC.